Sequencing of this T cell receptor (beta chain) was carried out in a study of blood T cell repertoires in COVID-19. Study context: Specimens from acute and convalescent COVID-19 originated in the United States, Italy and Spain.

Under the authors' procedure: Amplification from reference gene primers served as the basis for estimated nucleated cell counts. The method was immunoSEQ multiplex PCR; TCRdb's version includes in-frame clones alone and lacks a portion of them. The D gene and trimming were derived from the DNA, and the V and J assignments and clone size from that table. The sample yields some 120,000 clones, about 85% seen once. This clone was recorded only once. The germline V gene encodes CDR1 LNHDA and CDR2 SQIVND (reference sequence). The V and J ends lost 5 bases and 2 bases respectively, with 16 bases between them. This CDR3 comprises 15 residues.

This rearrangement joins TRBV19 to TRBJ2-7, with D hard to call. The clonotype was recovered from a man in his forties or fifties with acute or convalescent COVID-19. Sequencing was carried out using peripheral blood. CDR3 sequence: CASSVRRLATYEQYF. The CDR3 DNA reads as TGTGCCAGTAGTGTACGACGACTGGCGACCTACGAGCAGTACTTC.